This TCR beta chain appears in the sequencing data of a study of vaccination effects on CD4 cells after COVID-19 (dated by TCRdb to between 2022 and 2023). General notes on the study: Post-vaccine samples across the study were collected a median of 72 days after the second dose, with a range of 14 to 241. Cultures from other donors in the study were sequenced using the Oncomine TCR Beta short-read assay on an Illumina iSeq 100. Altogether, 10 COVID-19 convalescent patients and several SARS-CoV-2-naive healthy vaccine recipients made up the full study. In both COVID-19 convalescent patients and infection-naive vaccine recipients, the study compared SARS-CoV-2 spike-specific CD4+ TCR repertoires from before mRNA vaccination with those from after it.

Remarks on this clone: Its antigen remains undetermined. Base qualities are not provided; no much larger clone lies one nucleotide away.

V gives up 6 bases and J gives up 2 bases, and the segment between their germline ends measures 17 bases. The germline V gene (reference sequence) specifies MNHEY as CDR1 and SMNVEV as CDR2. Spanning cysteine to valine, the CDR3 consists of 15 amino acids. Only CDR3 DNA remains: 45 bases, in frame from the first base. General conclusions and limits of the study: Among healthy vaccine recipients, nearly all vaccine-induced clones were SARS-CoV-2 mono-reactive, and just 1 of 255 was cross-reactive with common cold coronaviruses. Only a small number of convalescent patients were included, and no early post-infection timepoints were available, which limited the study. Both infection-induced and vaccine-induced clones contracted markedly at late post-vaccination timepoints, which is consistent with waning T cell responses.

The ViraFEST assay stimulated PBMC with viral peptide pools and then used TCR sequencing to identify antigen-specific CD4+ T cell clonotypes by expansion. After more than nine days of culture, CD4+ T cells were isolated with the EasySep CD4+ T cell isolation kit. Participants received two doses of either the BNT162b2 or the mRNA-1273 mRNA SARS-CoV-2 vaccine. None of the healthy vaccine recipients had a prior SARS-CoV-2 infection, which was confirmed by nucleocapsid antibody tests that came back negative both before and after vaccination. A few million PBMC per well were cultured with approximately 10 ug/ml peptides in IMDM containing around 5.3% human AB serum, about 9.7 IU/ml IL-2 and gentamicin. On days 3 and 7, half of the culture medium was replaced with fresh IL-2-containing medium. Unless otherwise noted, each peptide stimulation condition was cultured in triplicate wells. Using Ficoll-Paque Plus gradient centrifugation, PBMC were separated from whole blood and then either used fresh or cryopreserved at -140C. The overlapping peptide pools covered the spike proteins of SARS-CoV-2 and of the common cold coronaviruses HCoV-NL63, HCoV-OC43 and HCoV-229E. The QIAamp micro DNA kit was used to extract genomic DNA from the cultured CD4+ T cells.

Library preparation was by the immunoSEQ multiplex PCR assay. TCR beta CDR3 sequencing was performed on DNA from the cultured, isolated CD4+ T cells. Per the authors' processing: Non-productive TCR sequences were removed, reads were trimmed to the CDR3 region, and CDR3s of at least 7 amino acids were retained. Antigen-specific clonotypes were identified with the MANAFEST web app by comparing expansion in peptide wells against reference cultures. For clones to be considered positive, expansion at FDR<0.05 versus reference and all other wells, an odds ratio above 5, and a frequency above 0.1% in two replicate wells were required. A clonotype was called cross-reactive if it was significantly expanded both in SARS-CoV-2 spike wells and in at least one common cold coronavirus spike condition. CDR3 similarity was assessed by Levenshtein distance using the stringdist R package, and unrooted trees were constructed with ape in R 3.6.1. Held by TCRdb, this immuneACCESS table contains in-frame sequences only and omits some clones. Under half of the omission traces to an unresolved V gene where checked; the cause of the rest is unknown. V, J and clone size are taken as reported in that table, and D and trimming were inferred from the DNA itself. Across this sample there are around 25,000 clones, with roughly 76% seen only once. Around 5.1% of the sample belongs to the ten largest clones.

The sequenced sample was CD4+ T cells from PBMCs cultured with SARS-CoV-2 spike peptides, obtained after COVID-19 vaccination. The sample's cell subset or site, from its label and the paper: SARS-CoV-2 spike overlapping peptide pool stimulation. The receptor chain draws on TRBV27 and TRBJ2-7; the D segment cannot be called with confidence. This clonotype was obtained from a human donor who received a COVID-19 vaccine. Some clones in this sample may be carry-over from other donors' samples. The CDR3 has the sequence CASRKDTLVPYEQYV. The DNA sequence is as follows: TGTGCCAGCAGGAAAGACACCCTTGTCCCCTACGAGCAGTACGTC.